One sample yielded the 30 T cell receptor beta chains listed below, sequenced in a study of T cells in Graves' hyperthyroidism and ophthalmopathy. The TCR beta CDR3 regions underwent amplification using RNA transcripts as the source. The HTBI primer set served for first-round RT-PCR of the TCR CDR3. TCRdb reprocessed the multiplex PCR reads via MiXCR and lists one record per CDR3 protein. The sample lists fewer than 750,000 distinct CDR3 sequences; about 14% were seen once. What was sequenced was blood. The receptors were gathered from a woman in her forties or fifties with Graves' ophthalmopathy.

This clonotype was recorded many times. The chain couples TRBV7-9 to TRBJ2-5; 11 bases are shared with TRBD2. CDR1 and CDR2 (germline): SEHNR, FQNEAQ (reference sequence). V shed 1 base, J shed 9 bases, and the junction held 4 bases outside the gene matches. The CDR3 runs 14 residues. The CDR3 sequence: CASSLGRLAGSQYF. The CDR3 DNA follows: TGTGCCAGCAGCTTAGGACGACTAGCGGGATCCCAGTACTTC.

This clonotype was detected only a few times. The junction departs from the called germline gene at one end, perhaps through a read error. The chain's CDR3 is CASSPWTGQEAQYF. The CDR3 coding sequence is TGTGCCAGCAGTCCGTGGACCGGACAAGAGGCCCAGTACTTC. The rearrangement uses TRBV27 and TRBJ2-5; D may be TRBD1 (5 bases). The germline gives CDR1 MNHEY, CDR2 SMNVEV (reference sequence). The CDR3 is made up of 14 amino acids.

The sample holds many counts of this clonotype. This rearrangement joins TRBV5-1 to TRBJ2-1; D is perhaps TRBD1 or TRBD2 (5 bases each). The CDR3 runs 15 residues. Trimming pared 4 bases from V and 0 bases from J, leaving 11 bases between. In germline, CDR1 is SGHRS, CDR2 YFSETQ. The CDR3 region is CASSKGRLSYNEQFF. The DNA for the CDR3 is TGCGCCAGCAGCAAGGGACGCCTCTCCTACAATGAGCAGTTCTTC.

This clonotype was detected ten times or more. CDR3 sequence reads: CASSLGVPDTQYF. The CDR3 bases are TGTGCCAGCAGTTTAGGGGTTCCAGATACGCAGTATTTT. The chain is built from TRBV28 and TRBJ2-3; D is uncertain. This CDR3 region has 13 residues. V lost 2 bases to trimming and J lost 4 bases, with 7 bases between them. From germline, CDR1 is MDHEN and CDR2 SYDVKM.

This clonotype turned up a few times. The chain employs TRBV6-1 and TRBJ2-5; D remains ambiguous. V was cut by 6 bases and J by 3 bases, with 8 bases left in between. This CDR3 spans 12 amino acids. In germline, CDR1 is MNHNS, CDR2 SASEGT. The CDR3 DNA reads as TGTGCCAGCAGCGTACCTGAAGAGACCCAGTACTTC. Amino acids: CASSVPEETQYF.

In regard to this clonotype: This may stem from a read error, because a much larger clone lies one nucleotide away. This chain links TRBV11-2 with TRBJ1-6, with D tentatively TRBD1 (6 bases). This CDR3 is 18 amino acids long. Germline CDR1 and CDR2: SGHAT and FQNNGV. The V end was cut by 2 bases, the J end by 7 bases, with 21 bases between. CDR3 sequence (DNA): TGTGCCAGCAGCTTACCAGCAGGGTTCCGGACAGACAATTCACCCCTCCACTTT. Amino acid sequence: CASSLPAGFRTDNSPLHF.

The rearrangement links TRBV4-3 to TRBJ2-7; 8 bases agree with TRBD2. Germline V gene data show CDR1 as LGHNA and CDR2 as YSLEER. The trim removed 1 base at V and 3 bases at J, leaving 11 bases unmatched. The CDR3 is made up of 17 amino acids. The CDR3 loop reads CASSQGLGSGENYEQYF. The CDR3 DNA sequence: TGCGCCAGCAGCCAAGGTCTGGGTAGCGGGGAGAACTACGAGCAGTACTTC.

Turning to this clonotype: Compared with germline, one end of the junction differs, possibly owing to a read error. This chain uses TRBV12-3 or TRBV12-4 with TRBJ2-1; TRBD1 or TRBD2 may be the D gene (5 bases each). The CDR3 is 14 amino acids. CDR3 amino acids: CASSPPGLAEEPFF. Here the CDR3 DNA reads TGTGCCAGCAGTCCCCCGGGGCTAGCAGAAGAGCCGTTCTTC.

This clonotype was picked up a small number of times. Since no conserved phenylalanine or tryptophan closes the CDR3, a read error is the likely cause. The CDR3 region is CASRDGDPNYGYTS. The DNA of the CDR3 is TGTGCCAGCAGGGACGGAGACCCTAACTATGGCTACACCTCC. The V and J genes are TRBV28 and TRBJ1-2; D remains ambiguous. The CDR3 runs 14 residues. Trimming left V 6 bases short and J 0 bases short, with 11 bases between. Germline values: CDR1 MDHEN, CDR2 SYDVKM.

This clonotype was counted many times. The chain carries TRBV6-2 or TRBV6-3 and TRBJ1-6; D may be TRBD1 (5 bases). CDR3 length: 14 amino acids. The V and J ends lost 3 bases and 8 bases respectively, with 11 bases between them. Germline CDR1 MNHEY, CDR2 SVGEGT. The CDR3 DNA sequence: TGTGCCAGCAGTTATAGGGACCGGTATTCACCCCTCCACTTT. This gives the protein CASSYRDRYSPLHF.

This clonotype was found many times. This sequence joins TRBV20-1 and TRBJ2-7; 11 positions match TRBD1. Trimming removed 8 bases from V and 6 bases from J; junction bases left unmatched: 6. CDR1 is DFQATT and CDR2 is SNEGSKA in the germline V gene (reference sequence). The CDR3 runs to 12 residues. The CDR3 sequence is CSTPGTGGEQYF. CDR3 in DNA: TGCAGTACTCCCGGGACAGGGGGCGAGCAGTACTTC.

The sample holds many counts of this clonotype. This chain joins TRBV30 and TRBJ2-1; D not resolved. The CDR3 is 13 amino acids. V was clipped by 1 base and J by 4 bases, with 8 bases between them. The germline CDR1 and CDR2 sequences are GTSNPN and SVGIG (reference sequence). The CDR3 here is CAWSDGFYNEQFF. CDR3 sequence (DNA): TGTGCCTGGAGTGACGGCTTTTACAATGAGCAGTTCTTC.

With regard to this clonotype: This may stem from a read error, because a much larger clone lies one nucleotide away. The chain joins TRBV10-3 to TRBJ2-5; 7 bases match TRBD1. The CDR3 runs to 13 residues. Germline lookup yields CDR1 ENHRY and CDR2 SYGVKD. The CDR3 spells CTISSGQQETQYF. CDR3 in DNA: TGTACCATCAGTTCGGGACAGCAAGAGACCCAGTACTTC.

The gene calls are TRBV7-3 and TRBJ1-1, with a weak D call TRBD1 (6 bases). V shed 5 bases and J shed 1 base, with 11 bases lying between them. The germline gives CDR1 SGHTA, CDR2 FQGTGA. CDR3 size: 14 residues. The CDR3 nucleotides are TGTGCCAGCAGCAAACAGGGTACGAACACTGAAGCTTTCTTT. Protein sequence: CASSKQGTNTEAFF.

Many counts were recorded for this clonotype. The chain has TRBV5-8 and TRBJ2-1; D call uncertain. Germline loops: CDR1 SGHTS, CDR2 YDEGEE. The V end was cut by 0 bases, the J end by 1 base, with 8 bases between. This CDR3 has 15 amino acids. The CDR3 sequence is CASSLAGFSYNEQFF. The CDR3 bases are TGTGCCAGCAGCTTGGCAGGATTTTCCTACAATGAGCAGTTCTTC.

In this sample, this clonotype turned up a few times. The V gene is TRBV6-2 or TRBV6-3, the J gene TRBJ2-7; TRBD1 is a possible D gene (5 bases). The V and J ends lost 0 bases and 9 bases respectively, with 15 bases between them. Germline assignment: CDR1 MNHEY and CDR2 SVGEGT. This CDR3 is 14 amino acids long. CDR3 nucleotide sequence: TGTGCCAGCAGTTACTCGATAGGGGCGACTGGGCAGTACTTC. Translating gives CASSYSIGATGQYF.

This clonotype has at least ten counts. This chain uses TRBV7-2 with TRBJ1-1; D not resolved. Germline loops: CDR1 SGHTA, CDR2 FQGNSA. Trimming cost V 8 bases and J 5 bases, with 21 bases left between them. There are 15 residues in the CDR3. The CDR3 DNA reads as TGTGCCAGCCTCACATCTATCTGGGGTGGGACTGAAGCTTTCTTT. It translates to CASLTSIWGGTEAFF. The full variable domain, rest sourced from reference TRBV7-2 and TRBJ1-1, is GAGVSQSPSNKVTEKGKDVELRCDPISGHTALYWYRQSLGQGLEFLIYFQGNSAPDKSGLPSDRFSAERTGGSVSTLTIQRTQQEDSAVYLCASLTSIWGGTEAFFGQGTRLTVV.

This clonotype occurred many times. The chain combines TRBV18 with TRBJ1-1, with no clear D. Germline values: CDR1 KGHSH, CDR2 LQKENI. CDR3 length: 14 amino acids. V was pared by 5 bases and J by 4 bases, with 14 bases between. CDR3 sequence (DNA): TGTGCCAGCTCATCACTTGAGCCGAGCACTGAAGCTTTCTTT. Its translation: CASSSLEPSTEAFF.

This clonotype was detected ten times or more. V and J are TRBV27 and TRBJ1-2; 8 bases match TRBD1. CDR3 length equals 16 residues. Per germline, CDR1 MNHEY and CDR2 SMNVEV (reference sequence). V trimming: 5 bases; J trimming: 9 bases; junction bases outside the gene matches: 17. CDR3 bases: TGTGCCAGCAGTCCTAGGTACGGACAGGGCACGATCAGCTACACCTTC. It translates to CASSPRYGQGTISYTF.

This sequence joins TRBV9 and TRBJ2-5; D possibly matches TRBD1 or TRBD2 (6 bases each). CDR3 length: 15 residues. Trimming took 3 bases from V and 5 from J, leaving 17 bases between them. Germline V gene sequence: CDR1 SGDLS, CDR2 YYNGEE. The CDR3 here is CASSESWGARETQYF. The CDR3 DNA is TGTGCCAGCAGCGAGAGTTGGGGGGCGCGGGAGACCCAGTACTTC.

This clonotype was detected a few times. The chain carries TRBV5-1 and TRBJ2-7; D gene unclear. This CDR3 has 12 residues. With 4 bases removed from V and 1 base from J, the gap between germline ends came to 6 bases. Per germline, CDR1 SGHRS and CDR2 YFSETQ. The chain's CDR3 is CASSITSYEQYF. The CDR3 DNA sequence: TGCGCCAGCAGCATTACATCCTACGAGCAGTACTTC.

This clonotype was found many times. One junction end does not reproduce the germline sequence, and a read error may be involved. The genes are TRBV28 and TRBJ2-7; D ambiguous. The CDR3 totals 13 residues. Germline V gives CDR1 MDHEN, CDR2 SYDVKM. CDR3 amino acids: CASSWPSSSEQYF. The DNA of the CDR3 is TGTGCCAGCAGCTGGCCCTCCTCCTCCGAGCAGTACTTC.

Ten or more counts support this clonotype. CDR3 protein: CASSQVETQYF. CDR3 DNA: TGTGCCAGCAGCCAAGTTGAGACCCAGTACTTC. This chain connects TRBV3-1 to TRBJ2-5; D call uncertain. Germline loops: CDR1 LGHDT, CDR2 YNNKEL (reference sequence). Deletions cut 1 base from V and 5 bases from J, with 2 bases between. This CDR3 has 11 residues.

The chain carries TRBV5-6 and TRBJ1-4; 7 bases agree with TRBD1. CDR1 is SGHDT and CDR2 is YYEEEE in the germline V gene. CDR3 length equals 18 residues. With V trimmed by 0 bases and J by 6 bases, 14 bases remained unmatched. The CDR3 DNA reads as TGTGCCAGCAGCTTGGCATTTCCACCGGGACAGATGTATGAAAAACTGTTTTTT. Translation: CASSLAFPPGQMYEKLFF. Full variable domain (missing parts from reference TRBV5-6 and TRBJ1-4): DAGVTQSPTHLIKTRGQQVTLRCSPKSGHDTVSWYQQALGQGPQFIFQYYEEEERQRGNFPDRFSGHQFPNYSSELNVNALLLGDSALYLCASSLAFPPGQMYEKLFFGSGTQLSVL.

This clonotype was recorded at least ten times. The gene calls are TRBV28 and TRBJ2-7; D is undetermined. Germline V gene data show CDR1 as MDHEN and CDR2 as SYDVKM. The V gene lost 4 bases and the J gene lost 2 bases, with 15 bases spanning the gap. This CDR3 is built from 15 residues. The CDR3 is CASSSIAIHPYEQYF. The CDR3 DNA reads as TGTGCCAGCAGTTCCATAGCCATTCACCCCTACGAGCAGTACTTC.

A word on this clonotype: A much larger clone differs by one base, so this may be a read error. J is TRBJ2-3 and V is TRBV27; TRBD2 matches 10 bases. The trim removed 4 bases at V and 0 bases at J, leaving 13 bases unmatched. The CDR3 consists of 19 residues. CDR1 and CDR2 (germline): MNHEY, SMNVEV (reference sequence). The DNA of the CDR3 is TGTGCCAGCAGTTCAAGGCCCCAACTAGCGGGGACAAGCACAGATACGCAGTATTTT. Amino acid sequence: CASSSRPQLAGTSTDTQYF.

This clonotype has a handful of counts. This rearrangement joins TRBV6-1 to TRBJ1-2; 9 bases align to TRBD1. Germline-derived CDR1 and CDR2 are MNHNS and SASEGT. The CDR3 has 14 residues. V shed 5 bases, J shed 7 bases, and the junction held 8 bases outside the gene matches. For the CDR3, the DNA is TGTGCCAGCAGTAGCACAGGGGGCGCGGTTGGCTACACCTTC. It encodes CASSSTGGAVGYTF.

The sample holds many counts of this clonotype. CDR3 loop: CASSDIGAGYTEAFF. The DNA for the CDR3 is TGTGCCAGCAGTGATATCGGGGCAGGGTACACTGAAGCTTTCTTT. This chain uses TRBV6-1 with TRBJ1-1; a weak D match, TRBD1 (5 bases). CDR3 size: 15 residues. The V and J ends lost 3 bases and 3 bases respectively, with 14 bases between them. CDR1 is MNHNS, CDR2 SASEGT, per germline.

This clonotype was counted at least ten times. The V call is TRBV7-6, the J call TRBJ2-1; TRBD2 matches 9 bases. Per the germline V gene, CDR1 is SGHVS and CDR2 is FNYEAQ. V shed 1 base and J 5 bases; nucleotides not matched to a gene: 6. This CDR3 comprises 16 residues. The CDR3 nucleotides read TGTGCCAGCAGCTTAGGCGGCGGGAGGGCCAACAATGAGCAGTTCTTC. Encoded protein: CASSLGGGRANNEQFF.

This clonotype has a handful of counts. The chain is built from TRBV7-6 and TRBJ2-1, with 7 bases lining up with TRBD2. The V gene's germline CDR1 is SGHVS and CDR2 FNYEAQ. Trimming removed 6 bases from V and 7 bases from J; junction bases left unmatched: 21. This CDR3 comprises 18 residues. The CDR3 sequence: CASSQNGAGAGVKNEQFF. Here the CDR3 DNA reads TGTGCCAGCAGTCAAAATGGTGCTGGTGCGGGAGTTAAAAATGAGCAGTTCTTC.